This is a list of T cell receptor beta chains from one sample in a study of blood T cell repertoires in COVID-19. Profiled with immunoSEQ multiplex PCR; TCRdb holds only in-frame clones, not every one. The data show a few hundred thousand clones, over 80% seen once. Sequenced material: peripheral blood. Receptors were obtained from a human donor in a cohort sampled during active COVID-19. The CDR3 runs from the conserved cysteine through the conserved F or W. A D gene is named only where the DNA matches it firmly. The size entry is marked missing in some rows and otherwise reads once, few, many or a size class.

TRBV7-9	TRBJ2-5	-	TRBD2	CASSLTSVETQYF	TGTGCCAGCAGCCTGACTAGCGTAGAGACCCAGTACTTC
TRBV5-8	TRBJ2-1	-	TRBD1	CASSPLSRGYEQFF	TGTGCCAGCAGCCCGCTGAGCAGGGGGTATGAGCAGTTCTTC
TRBV18	TRBJ1-1	-	-	CASSPSQGLGTEAFF	TGTGCCAGCTCACCGAGCCAGGGGCTGGGTACTGAAGCTTTCTTT
TRBV4-3	TRBJ2-3	-	TRBD2	CASSIREGTDTQYF	TGCGCCAGCTCAATACGGGAGGGCACAGATACGCAGTATTTT
TRBV29-1	TRBJ1-3	-	-	CSVTRQGGNTIYF	TGCAGCGTTACAAGGCAGGGGGGAAACACCATATATTTT
TRBV19	TRBJ2-6	-	-	CASSSSGFESGANVLTF	TGTGCCAGTAGTTCCTCAGGATTTGAGTCTGGGGCCAACGTCCTGACTTTC
TRBV7-6	TRBJ2-7	-	-	CASSLGSGGQYEQYF	TGTGCCAGCAGCTTAGGGTCCGGGGGACAGTACGAGCAGTACTTC
TRBV6-2/TRBV6-3	TRBJ1-2	-	-	CASSYRMGATYGYTF	TGTGCCAGCAGTTACAGGATGGGGGCTACCTATGGCTACACCTTC
TRBV19	TRBJ2-5	-	-	CASKGGAGETQYF	TGTGCCAGTAAGGGGGGGGCAGGAGAGACCCAGTACTTC
TRBV6-5	TRBJ2-5	-	TRBD1	CASRRDRGEETQYF	TGTGCCAGCAGACGGGACAGGGGAGAAGAGACCCAGTACTTC
TRBV20-1	TRBJ1-5	-	-	CSASTGFYGNQPQHF	TGCAGTGCTAGTACAGGTTTTTATGGGAATCAGCCCCAGCATTTT
TRBV11-2	TRBJ1-1	-	-	CASSFPPAFF	TGTGCCAGCAGCTTCCCTCCGGCTTTCTTT
TRBV28	TRBJ2-5	-	-	CASSLGPAVQETQYF	TGTGCCAGCAGTTTAGGCCCGGCGGTGCAAGAGACCCAGTACTTC
TRBV28	TRBJ2-7	-	TRBD2	CASREAGKTSPYEQYF	TGTGCCAGCAGGGAAGCGGGGAAGACATCTCCCTACGAGCAGTACTTC
TRBV27	TRBJ1-1	-	-	CASSWGGPWTEAFF	TGTGCCAGCAGTTGGGGGGGGCCGTGGACTGAAGCTTTCTTT
TRBV6-6	TRBJ1-5	-	-	CASSYVEINQPQHF	TGTGCCAGCAGTTACGTGGAGATTAATCAGCCCCAGCATTTT
TRBV5-6	TRBJ1-6	-	-	CASSSGQLGEPLHF	TGTGCCAGCAGCTCTGGACAGCTAGGAGAACCCCTCCACTTT
TRBV4-3	TRBJ2-1	-	TRBD2	CASSQDGVGEGLNEQFF	TGCGCCAGCAGCCAAGATGGAGTGGGGGAGGGCCTCAATGAGCAGTTCTTC
TRBV28	TRBJ1-2	-	TRBD1	CASSLQGAVYGYTF	TGTGCCAGCAGTTTGCAGGGGGCCGTCTATGGCTACACCTTC
TRBV7-8	TRBJ2-5	-	TRBD2	CASSLGTSGRITQETQYF	TGTGCCAGCAGCTTAGGGACTAGCGGGAGGATCACTCAAGAGACCCAGTACTTC
TRBV28	TRBJ1-5	-	TRBD1	CASSSTGGSNQPQHF	TGTGCCAGCAGTTCGACAGGGGGTAGCAATCAGCCCCAGCATTTT
TRBV11-2	TRBJ1-6	-	-	CASREIGRVDSPLHF	TGTGCCAGCAGGGAGATCGGGAGGGTGGATTCACCCCTCCACTTT
TRBV9	TRBJ2-7	few	-	CASSVVDSPFYEQYF	TGTGCCAGCAGCGTAGTCGACTCCCCATTCTACGAGCAGTACTTC
TRBV5-6	TRBJ1-1	-	TRBD1	CASSSRTGNTEAFF	TGTGCCAGCAGCTCGCGGACAGGGAACACTGAAGCTTTCTTT
TRBV7-9	TRBJ2-7	-	TRBD1	CASSSPGQGVYEQYF	TGTGCCAGCAGCTCTCCGGGACAGGGGGTCTACGAGCAGTACTTC
TRBV13	TRBJ2-2	-	-	CASSLVTSGGELFF	TGTGCCAGCAGCTTAGTTACCAGCGGCGGGGAGCTGTTTTTT
TRBV14	TRBJ2-5	-	-	CASSQIRGGETQYF	TGTGCCAGCAGCCAGATTAGGGGAGGAGAGACCCAGTACTTC
TRBV2	TRBJ2-5	-	-	CASRRLLGETQYF	TGTGCCAGCAGACGGTTACTAGGGGAGACCCAGTACTTC